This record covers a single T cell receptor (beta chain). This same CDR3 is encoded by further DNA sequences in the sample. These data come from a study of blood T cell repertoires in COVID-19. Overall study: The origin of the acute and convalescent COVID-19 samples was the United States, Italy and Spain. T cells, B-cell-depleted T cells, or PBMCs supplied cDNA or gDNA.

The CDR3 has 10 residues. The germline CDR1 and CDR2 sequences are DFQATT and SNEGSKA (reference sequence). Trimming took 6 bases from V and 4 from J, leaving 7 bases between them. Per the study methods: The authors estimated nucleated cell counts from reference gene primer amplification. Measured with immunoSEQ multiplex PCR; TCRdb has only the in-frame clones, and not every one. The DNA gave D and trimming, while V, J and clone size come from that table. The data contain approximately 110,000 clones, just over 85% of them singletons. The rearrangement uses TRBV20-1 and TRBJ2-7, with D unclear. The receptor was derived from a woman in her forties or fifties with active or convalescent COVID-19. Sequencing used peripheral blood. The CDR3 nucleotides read TGCAGTGCCGAGTTATACGAGCAGTACTTC. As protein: CSAELYEQYF.